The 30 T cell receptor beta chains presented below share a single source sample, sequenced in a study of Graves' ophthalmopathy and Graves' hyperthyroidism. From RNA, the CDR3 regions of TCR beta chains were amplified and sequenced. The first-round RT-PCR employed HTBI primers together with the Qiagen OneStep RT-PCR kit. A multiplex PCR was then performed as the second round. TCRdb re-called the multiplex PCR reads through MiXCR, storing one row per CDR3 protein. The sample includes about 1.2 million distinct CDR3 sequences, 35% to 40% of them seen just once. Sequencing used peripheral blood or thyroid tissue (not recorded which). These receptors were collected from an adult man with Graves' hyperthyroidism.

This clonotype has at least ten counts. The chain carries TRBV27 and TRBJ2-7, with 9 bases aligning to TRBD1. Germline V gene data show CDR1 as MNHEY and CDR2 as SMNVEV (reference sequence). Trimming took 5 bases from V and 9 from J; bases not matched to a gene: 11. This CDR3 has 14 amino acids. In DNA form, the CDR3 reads TGTGCCAGCAGTACCGGGACAGGGACGAAGGGGCAGTACTTC. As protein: CASSTGTGTKGQYF.

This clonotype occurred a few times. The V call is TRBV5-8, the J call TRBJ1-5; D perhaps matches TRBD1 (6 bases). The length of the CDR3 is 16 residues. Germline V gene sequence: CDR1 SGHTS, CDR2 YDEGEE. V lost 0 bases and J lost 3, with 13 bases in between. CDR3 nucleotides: TGTGCCAGCAGCTTGGGGGACAACCCGAACAATCAGCCCCAGCATTTT. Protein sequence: CASSLGDNPNNQPQHF.

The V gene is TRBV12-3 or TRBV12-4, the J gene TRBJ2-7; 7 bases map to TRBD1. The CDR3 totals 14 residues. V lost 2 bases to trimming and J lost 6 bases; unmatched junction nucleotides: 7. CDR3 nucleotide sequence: TGTGCCAGCAGTTTATTGCCAGGGACAGTCGAGCAGTACTTC. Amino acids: CASSLLPGTVEQYF.

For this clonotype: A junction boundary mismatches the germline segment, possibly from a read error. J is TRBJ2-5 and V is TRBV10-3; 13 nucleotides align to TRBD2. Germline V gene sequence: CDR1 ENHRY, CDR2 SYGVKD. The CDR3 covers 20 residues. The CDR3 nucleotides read TGTGCCAGCAGTTACACAACCAAACGGACTAGCGGGAGCTCGATGGAGACCCAGTACTTC. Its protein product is CASSYTTKRTSGSSMETQYF.

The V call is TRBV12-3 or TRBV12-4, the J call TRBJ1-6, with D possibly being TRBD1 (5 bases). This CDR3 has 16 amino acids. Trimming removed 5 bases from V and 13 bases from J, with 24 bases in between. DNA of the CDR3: TGTGCCAGCAGTAAGATCCGGGGACCAGGTGTGATGCCCCTCCACTTT. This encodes CASSKIRGPGVMPLHF.

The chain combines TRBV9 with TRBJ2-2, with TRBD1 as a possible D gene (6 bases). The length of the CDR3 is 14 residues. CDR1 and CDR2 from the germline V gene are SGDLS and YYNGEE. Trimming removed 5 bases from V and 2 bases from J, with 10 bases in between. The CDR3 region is CASRGHSNTGELFF. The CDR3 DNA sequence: TGTGCCAGCAGGGGACACTCAAACACCGGGGAGCTGTTTTTT.

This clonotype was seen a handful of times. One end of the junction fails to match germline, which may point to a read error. The CDR3 spells CANSPDRLYGYTF. CDR3 DNA: TGCGCCAACAGCCCTGACAGGTTGTATGGCTACACCTTC. V is TRBV5-1 and J is TRBJ1-2, with TRBD1 as a possible D gene (6 bases). CDR1 is SGHRS and CDR2 is YFSETQ in the germline V gene. This CDR3 has 13 residues.

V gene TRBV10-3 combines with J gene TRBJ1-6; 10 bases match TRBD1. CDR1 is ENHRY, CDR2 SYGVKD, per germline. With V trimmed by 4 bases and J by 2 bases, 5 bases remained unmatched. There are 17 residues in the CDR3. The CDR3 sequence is CAISGDRGVPYNSPLHF. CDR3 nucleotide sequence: TGTGCCATCAGTGGGGACAGGGGAGTACCCTATAATTCACCCCTCCACTTT.

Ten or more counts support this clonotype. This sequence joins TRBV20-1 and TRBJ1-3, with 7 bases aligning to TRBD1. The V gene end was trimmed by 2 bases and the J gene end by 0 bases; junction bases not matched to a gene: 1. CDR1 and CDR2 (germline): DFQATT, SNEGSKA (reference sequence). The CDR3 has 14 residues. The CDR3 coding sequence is TGCAGTGCTAGAACAGGGGCCTCTGGAAACACCATATATTTT. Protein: CSARTGASGNTIYF.

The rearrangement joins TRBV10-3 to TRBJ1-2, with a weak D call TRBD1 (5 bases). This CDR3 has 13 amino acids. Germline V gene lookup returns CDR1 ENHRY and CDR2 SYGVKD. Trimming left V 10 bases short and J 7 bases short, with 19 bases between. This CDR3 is CATHFGGSVGYTF. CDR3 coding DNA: TGTGCCACCCACTTTGGGGGGTCTGTTGGCTACACCTTC.

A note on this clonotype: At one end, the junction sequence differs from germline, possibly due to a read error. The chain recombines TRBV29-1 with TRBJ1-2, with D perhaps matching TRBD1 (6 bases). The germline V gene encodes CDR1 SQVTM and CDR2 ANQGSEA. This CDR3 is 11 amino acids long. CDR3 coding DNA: TGCAGCGTTGATGCGAATGGGGGCTACACCTTT. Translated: CSVDANGGYTF.

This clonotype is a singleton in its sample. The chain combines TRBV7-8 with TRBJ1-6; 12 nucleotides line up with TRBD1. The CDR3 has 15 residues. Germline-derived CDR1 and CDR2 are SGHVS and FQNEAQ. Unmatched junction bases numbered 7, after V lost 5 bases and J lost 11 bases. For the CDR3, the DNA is TGTGCCAGCAGCCCGGGACAGGGGGCTCTGGCACCCCTCCACTTT. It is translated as CASSPGQGALAPLHF.

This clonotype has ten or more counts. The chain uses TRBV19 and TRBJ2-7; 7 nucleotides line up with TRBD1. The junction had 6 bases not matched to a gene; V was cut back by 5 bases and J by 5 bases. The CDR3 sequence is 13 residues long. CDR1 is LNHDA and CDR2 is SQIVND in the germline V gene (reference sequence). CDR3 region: CASSETGFNEQYF. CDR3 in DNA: TGTGCCAGTAGTGAGACAGGGTTCAACGAGCAGTACTTC.

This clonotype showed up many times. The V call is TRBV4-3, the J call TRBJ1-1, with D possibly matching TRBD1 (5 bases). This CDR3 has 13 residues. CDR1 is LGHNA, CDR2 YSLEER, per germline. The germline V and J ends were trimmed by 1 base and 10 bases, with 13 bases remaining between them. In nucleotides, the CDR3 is TGCGCCAGCAGCCAAGCCTCAGGGAGGAGAGCTTTCTTT. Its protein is CASSQASGRRAFF.

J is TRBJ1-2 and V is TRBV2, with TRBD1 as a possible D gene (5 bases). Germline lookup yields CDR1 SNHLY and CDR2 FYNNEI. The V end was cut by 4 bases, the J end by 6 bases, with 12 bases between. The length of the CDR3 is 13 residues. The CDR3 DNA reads TGTGCCAGCAGTGTGGGGGGGGGGAATGGCTACACCTTC. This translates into CASSVGGGNGYTF.

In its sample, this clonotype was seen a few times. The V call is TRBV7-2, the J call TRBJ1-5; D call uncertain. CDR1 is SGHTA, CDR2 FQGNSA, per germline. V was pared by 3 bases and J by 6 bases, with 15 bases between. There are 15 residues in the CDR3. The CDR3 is CASSLGRAPRQPQHF. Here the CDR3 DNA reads TGTGCCAGCAGCTTGGGCCGGGCCCCTCGTCAGCCCCAGCATTTT.

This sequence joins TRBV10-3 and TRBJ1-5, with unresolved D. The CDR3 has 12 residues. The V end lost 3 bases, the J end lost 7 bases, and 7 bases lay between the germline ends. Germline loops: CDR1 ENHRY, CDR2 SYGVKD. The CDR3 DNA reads TGTGCCATCAGTGAAACGGGACAGCCCCAGCATTTT. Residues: CAISETGQPQHF.

The DNA for the CDR3 is TGTGCCAGCAGTCGAAATAGAAGCCCCGGGGAGCTGTTTTTT. Its translation: CASSRNRSPGELFF. The chain recombines TRBV9 with TRBJ2-2; D gene uncertain. Trimming shortened V by 5 bases and J by 6 bases, and 14 bases separated the two germline ends. Germline V gene data show CDR1 as SGDLS and CDR2 as YYNGEE. This CDR3 contains 14 residues.

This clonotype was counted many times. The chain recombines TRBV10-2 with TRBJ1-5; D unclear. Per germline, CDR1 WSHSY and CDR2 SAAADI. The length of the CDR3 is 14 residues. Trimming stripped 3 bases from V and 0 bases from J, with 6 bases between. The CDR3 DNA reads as TGCGCCAGCAGTGACGGCTTTAGCAATCAGCCCCAGCATTTT. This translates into CASSDGFSNQPQHF.

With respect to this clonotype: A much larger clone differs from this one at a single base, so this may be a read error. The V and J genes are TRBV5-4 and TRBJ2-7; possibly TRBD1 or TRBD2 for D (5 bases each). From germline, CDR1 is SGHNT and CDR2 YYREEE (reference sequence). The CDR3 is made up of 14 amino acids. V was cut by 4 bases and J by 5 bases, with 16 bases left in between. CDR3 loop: CASSRRDGTNEQYF. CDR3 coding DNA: TGTGCCAGCAGCCGCCGGGACGGTACCAACGAGCAGTACTTC. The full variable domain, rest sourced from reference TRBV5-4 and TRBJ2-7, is ETGVTQSPTHLIKTRGQQVTLRCSSQSGHNTVSWYQQALGQGPQFIFQYYREEENGRGNFPPRFSGLQFPNYSSELNVNALELDDSALYLCASSRRDGTNEQYFGPGTRLTVT.

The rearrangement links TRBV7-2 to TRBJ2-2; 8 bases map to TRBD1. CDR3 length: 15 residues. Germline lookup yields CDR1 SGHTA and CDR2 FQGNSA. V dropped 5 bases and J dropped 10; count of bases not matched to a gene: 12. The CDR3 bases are TGTGCCAGCAGCCTATACGCGACAGGGGCCGAGGAGCTGTTTTTT. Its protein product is CASSLYATGAEELFF.

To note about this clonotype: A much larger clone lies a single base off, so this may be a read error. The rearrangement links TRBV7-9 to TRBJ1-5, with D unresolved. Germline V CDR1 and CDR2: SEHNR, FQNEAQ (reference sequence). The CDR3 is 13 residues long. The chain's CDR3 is CASGLVEHQPQHF. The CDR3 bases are TGTGCCAGCGGCTTAGTAGAACATCAGCCCCAGCATTTT. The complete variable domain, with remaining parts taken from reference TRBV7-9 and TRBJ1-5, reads DTGVSQNPRHKITKRGQNVTFRCDPISEHNRLYWYRQTLGQGPEFLTYFQNEAQLEKSRLLSDRFSAERPKGSFSTLEIQRTEQGDSAMYLCASGLVEHQPQHFGDGTRLSIL.

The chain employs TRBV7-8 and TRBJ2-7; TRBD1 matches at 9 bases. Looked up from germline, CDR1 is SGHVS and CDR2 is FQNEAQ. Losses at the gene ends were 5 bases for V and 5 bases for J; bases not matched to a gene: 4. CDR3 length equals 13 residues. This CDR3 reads CASSHRQGDEQYF. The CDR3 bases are TGTGCCAGCAGCCATCGACAGGGGGACGAGCAGTACTTC.

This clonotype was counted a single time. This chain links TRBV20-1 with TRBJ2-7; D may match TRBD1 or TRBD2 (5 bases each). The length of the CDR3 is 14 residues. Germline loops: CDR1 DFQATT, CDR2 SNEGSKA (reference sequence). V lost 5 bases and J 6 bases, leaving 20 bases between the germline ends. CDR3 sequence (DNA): TGCAGTGCTGCTAGGAGGAAAGGGGCCCGCGAGCAGTACTTC. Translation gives CSAARRKGAREQYF.

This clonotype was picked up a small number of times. The CDR3 region has the DNA TGTGCCAGCAGTCCAACCGGGGGGGTAGGCGAAAAACTGTTTTTT. Protein: CASSPTGGVGEKLFF. V is TRBV12-3 or TRBV12-4 and J is TRBJ1-4; TRBD1 might be the D (5 bases). The ends were cut back, 5 bases at V and 8 bases at J, with 18 bases in the middle. The length of the CDR3 is 15 residues.

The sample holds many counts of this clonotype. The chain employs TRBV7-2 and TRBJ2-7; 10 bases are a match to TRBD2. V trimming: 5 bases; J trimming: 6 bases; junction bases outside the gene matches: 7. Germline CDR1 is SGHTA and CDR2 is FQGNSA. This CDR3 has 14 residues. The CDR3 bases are TGTGCCAGCAGCGGCACTAGCGGGGATAGCGAGCAGTACTTC. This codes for CASSGTSGDSEQYF.

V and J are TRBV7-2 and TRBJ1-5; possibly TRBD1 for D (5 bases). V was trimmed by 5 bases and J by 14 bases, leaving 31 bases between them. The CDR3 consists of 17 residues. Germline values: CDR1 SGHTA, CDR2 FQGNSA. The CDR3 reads CASSLLSGGAGATYEHF. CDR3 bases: TGTGCCAGCAGCCTACTTTCTGGGGGAGCGGGAGCAACCTACGAGCATTTT. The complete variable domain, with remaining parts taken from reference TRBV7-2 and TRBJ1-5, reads GAGVSQSPSNKVTEKGKDVELRCDPISGHTALYWYRQSLGQGLEFLIYFQGNSAPDKSGLPSDRFSAERTGGSVSTLTIQRTQQEDSAVYLCASSLLSGGAGATYEHFGDGTRLSIL.

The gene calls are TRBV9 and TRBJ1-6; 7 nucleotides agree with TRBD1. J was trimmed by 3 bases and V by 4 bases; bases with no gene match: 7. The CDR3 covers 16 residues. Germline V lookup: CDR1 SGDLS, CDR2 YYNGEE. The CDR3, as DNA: TGTGCCAGCAGCCCCACAGGGGACGGCTATAATTCACCCCTCCACTTT. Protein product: CASSPTGDGYNSPLHF.

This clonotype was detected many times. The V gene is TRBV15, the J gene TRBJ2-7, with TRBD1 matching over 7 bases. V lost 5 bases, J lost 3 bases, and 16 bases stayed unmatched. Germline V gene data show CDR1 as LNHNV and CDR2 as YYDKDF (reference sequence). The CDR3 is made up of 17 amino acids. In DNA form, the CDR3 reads TGTGCCACCAGCGGGACCCCGGCACCGACAGGGCTCTACGAGCAGTACTTC. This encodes CATSGTPAPTGLYEQYF.

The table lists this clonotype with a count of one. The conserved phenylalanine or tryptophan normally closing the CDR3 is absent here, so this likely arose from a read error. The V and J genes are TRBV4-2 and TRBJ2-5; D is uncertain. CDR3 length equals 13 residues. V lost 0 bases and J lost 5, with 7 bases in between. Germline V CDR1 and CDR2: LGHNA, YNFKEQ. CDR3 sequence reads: CASSQDGWETQYS. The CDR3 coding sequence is TGTGCCAGCAGCCAAGATGGCTGGGAGACCCAGTACTCC.